These 17 T cell receptor beta chains share one sample of origin, sequenced in a study of graft-versus-host responses after intestinal transplantation. The data were produced by immunoSEQ multiplex PCR, yet TCRdb's version contains in-frame clones alone and is incomplete. The sample consists of about 90,000 clones, less than 95% of them appearing once. These receptors have no identified antigens. Sequencing was performed on unstimulated CD4+ T cells sorted from spleen or lymph node cells, taken before transplant. The source is a human donor who was the organ donor for an intestinal transplant.

The gene calls are TRBV14 and TRBJ1-2; possibly TRBD1 for D (5 bases). V lost 3 bases and J 4 bases, leaving 15 bases between the germline ends. The CDR3 contains 15 residues. Germline CDR1 and CDR2: SGHDN and FVKESK. The chain's CDR3 is CASSHSRTPAYGYTF. DNA of the CDR3: TGTGCCAGCAGCCACTCCAGGACACCAGCCTATGGCTACACCTTC. Drawing the rest from reference TRBV14 and TRBJ1-2, the complete variable domain is EAGVTQFPSHSVIEKGQTVTLRCDPISGHDNLYWYRRVMGKEIKFLLHFVKESKQDESGMPNNRFLAERTGGTYSTLKVQPAELEDSGVYFCASSHSRTPAYGYTFGSGTRLTVV.

The chain combines TRBV19 with TRBJ2-5; 15 bases are a match to TRBD2. This CDR3 has 18 amino acids. Germline loops: CDR1 LNHDA, CDR2 SQIVND (reference sequence). J was trimmed by 5 bases and V by 4 bases; bases with no gene match: 11. CDR3 amino acids: CASSTGGLAGGPRETQYF. CDR3 bases: TGTGCCAGTAGTACAGGGGGACTAGCGGGAGGCCCCCGGGAGACCCAGTACTTC. The full variable domain, with the rest looked up from reference TRBV19 and TRBJ2-5, is DGGITQSPKYLFRKEGQNVTLSCEQNLNHDAMYWYRQDPGQGLRLIYYSQIVNDFQKGDIAEGYSVSREKKESFPLTVTSAQKNPTAFYLCASSTGGLAGGPRETQYFGPGTRLLVL.

The CDR3 coding sequence is TGTGCCTGGAGCCAACGAGCCTCCTACAGGGGAGCGGGAAACACCATATATTTT. Protein: CAWSQRASYRGAGNTIYF. This chain joins TRBV30 and TRBJ1-3; 7 bases line up with TRBD1. Trimming cost V 3 bases and J 4 bases; bases outside gene matches: 18. Germline CDR1 is GTSNPN and CDR2 is SVGIG (reference sequence). This CDR3 spans 18 amino acids.

J is TRBJ2-3 and V is TRBV11-3, with a weak D call TRBD2 (6 bases). This CDR3 region has 15 residues. CDR1 SGHNT and CDR2 YENEEA come from the germline V gene. The V and J ends lost 7 bases and 6 bases respectively, with 20 bases between them. The CDR3 loop is CASNLDRGNHDTQYF. The CDR3 bases are TGTGCCAGCAACCTCGACCGGGGGAACCACGATACGCAGTATTTT.

The chain uses TRBV5-1 and TRBJ2-7; TRBD1 matches at 7 bases. This CDR3 region has 14 residues. The germline gives CDR1 SGHRS, CDR2 YFSETQ. V lost 2 bases, J lost 0 bases, and 2 bases stayed unmatched. This chain's CDR3 is CASSFGDSSYEQYF. The CDR3 bases are TGCGCCAGCAGCTTTGGGGACAGCTCCTACGAGCAGTACTTC.

The chain is built from TRBV30 and TRBJ1-6; tentative D call: TRBD1 (5 bases). Trimming removed 1 base at V and 8 bases at J, with 9 bases between. Germline V gene lookup returns CDR1 GTSNPN and CDR2 SVGIG (reference sequence). The CDR3 covers 13 residues. The CDR3 DNA reads TGTGCCTGGAGTGGGCAGGGCCATTCACCCCTCCACTTT. Residues: CAWSGQGHSPLHF. Using reference TRBV30 and TRBJ1-6 for the parts outside the CDR3, the full variable domain is SQTIHQWPATLVQPVGSPLSLECTVEGTSNPNLYWYRQAAGRGLQLLFYSVGIGQISSEVPQNLSASRPQDRQFILSSKKLLLSDSGFYLCAWSGQGHSPLHFGNGTRLTVT.

This clone showed up just once. This chain connects TRBV9 to TRBJ2-4, with 9 bases matching TRBD1. CDR3 length equals 18 residues. V was clipped by 4 bases and J by 2 bases; unmatched bases: 13. Germline V gives CDR1 SGDLS, CDR2 YYNGEE. The CDR3 DNA reads TGTGCCAGCAGCCCAACCCCTGGGACAGGGTACACCAAAAACATTCAGTACTTC. The encoded protein is CASSPTPGTGYTKNIQYF.

The count of this clone is one. This rearrangement joins TRBV29-1 to TRBJ2-2; 11 bases line up with TRBD2. CDR3 size: 12 residues. Germline trimming cut 5 bases from V and 8 bases from J; bases unmatched to any gene: 1. CDR1 SQVTM and CDR2 ANQGSEA come from the germline V gene. The CDR3 region is CSVSSGRGELFF. In DNA form, the CDR3 reads TGCAGCGTTTCTAGCGGGAGGGGGGAGCTGTTTTTT.

The rearrangement links TRBV10-1 to TRBJ1-3; D is ambiguous. Trimming took off 6 bases at V and 6 bases at J, with 15 bases between the two ends. This CDR3 spans 14 amino acids. Per germline, CDR1 WNHNN and CDR2 SYGVQD (reference sequence). CDR3 in amino acids: CASSPGIAANTIYF. The CDR3 DNA reads as TGCGCCAGCAGCCCCGGGATCGCTGCAAACACCATATATTTT.

The rearrangement uses TRBV7-9 and TRBJ2-5; D is perhaps TRBD1 (5 bases). CDR3 length: 15 amino acids. V gave up 5 bases and J gave up 4 bases, with 17 bases separating them. Germline V gene sequence: CDR1 SEHNR, CDR2 FQNEAQ (reference sequence). CDR3 residues: CASSPLAGPVETQYF. CDR3 coding DNA: TGTGCCAGCAGCCCCCTTGCAGGGCCGGTAGAGACCCAGTACTTC.

The chain uses TRBV6-5 and TRBJ2-3, with D maybe TRBD1 (5 bases). V was cut by 4 bases and J by 0 bases, with 14 bases left in between. Per the germline V gene, CDR1 is MNHEY and CDR2 is SVGAGI. CDR3 length: 16 amino acids. CDR3: CASSSSSGFSTDTQYF. CDR3 nucleotides: TGTGCCAGCAGTTCAAGCTCAGGGTTTAGCACAGATACGCAGTATTTT.

This chain uses TRBV4-2 with TRBJ2-1; TRBD1 matches 10 bases. V lost 0 bases, J lost 6 bases, and 5 bases stayed unmatched. Germline loops: CDR1 LGHNA, CDR2 YNFKEQ. The CDR3 extends over 16 amino acids. CDR3 sequence (DNA): TGTGCCAGCAGCCAAGATGGGACAGGGGCTTTCAATGAGCAGTTCTTC. Residues: CASSQDGTGAFNEQFF.

This chain uses TRBV9 with TRBJ2-3; a possible D gene is TRBD2 (7 bases). This CDR3 region has 16 residues. The ends were cut back, 0 bases at V and 5 bases at J, with 16 bases in the middle. Per the germline V gene, CDR1 is SGDLS and CDR2 is YYNGEE. CDR3 DNA sequence: TGTGCCAGCAGCGTAGGGGGGGGCGGGGCGGGAGATACGCAGTATTTT. It specifies CASSVGGGGAGDTQYF.

The J gene is TRBJ1-2, the V gene TRBV27; 9 bases align to TRBD1. Trimming took 10 bases from V and 5 from J; bases not matched to a gene: 17. From germline, CDR1 is MNHEY and CDR2 SMNVEV (reference sequence). CDR3 length: 16 amino acids. CDR3 amino acids: CAKGGLRTGEGYGYTF. CDR3 nucleotides: TGTGCCAAAGGGGGACTCCGGACAGGGGAGGGGTATGGCTACACCTTC.

This chain joins TRBV29-1 and TRBJ2-7, with D maybe TRBD2 (5 bases). Germline V lookup: CDR1 SQVTM, CDR2 ANQGSEA. V was pared by 4 bases and J by 7 bases, with 17 bases between. This CDR3 region has 13 residues. The CDR3 region has the DNA TGCAGCGTTGCGGGGATGGGGTCTGGGGAGCAGTACTTC. It yields the protein CSVAGMGSGEQYF.

With regard to this clone: One junction end does not reproduce the germline sequence, and a read error may be involved. The rearrangement uses TRBV10-2 and TRBJ1-5; 8 nucleotides align to TRBD1. The CDR3 has 14 amino acids. Germline V gene data show CDR1 as WSHSY and CDR2 as SAAADI. The CDR3 loop is CAGSETGGNQPQHF. CDR3 in DNA: TGCGCCGGCAGTGAGACAGGGGGCAATCAGCCCCAGCATTTT.

The chain is built from TRBV6-1 and TRBJ2-6; the D is unclear. CDR1 is MNHNS and CDR2 is SASEGT in the germline V gene. CDR3 size: 14 residues. Trimming stripped 6 bases from V and 2 bases from J, with 8 bases between. The chain's CDR3 is CASSANTGANVLTF. The CDR3, as DNA: TGTGCCAGCAGCGCTAATACTGGGGCCAACGTCCTGACTTTC.